The source of this T cell receptor (beta chain) is a study of control samples from healthy donors and cancer patients. There are 17 residues in the CDR3. Germline CDR1 is SGHAT and CDR2 is FQNNGV. V lost 0 bases and J lost 5; bases outside the gene matches: 6. Measured with immunoSEQ multiplex PCR; TCRdb has only the in-frame clones, and not every one. This table holds about 60,000 clones, 75% to 95% found once. Sequencing was done on a sample of PBMCs. V is TRBV11-2 and J is TRBJ2-1; 11 bases map to TRBD1. The clonotype comes from a woman aged 45-60 years with colorectal cancer. CDR3: CASSLDRGQGVDNEQFF. The CDR3 nucleotides are TGTGCCAGCAGCTTAGATAGGGGACAGGGGGTAGACAATGAGCAGTTCTTC.